Below, 17 T cell receptor beta chains from the same sample are listed, as sequenced in a study of blood T cell repertoires in COVID-19. Some clones are missing from TCRdb's copy, which holds only in-frame ones; the method was immunoSEQ multiplex PCR. The data show about 46,000 clones, with around 86% seen just once and approximately 15% held by the top ten. Material: peripheral blood. These receptors were collected from a human donor in a cohort sampled during active COVID-19.

The chain joins TRBV28 to TRBJ1-5; D not resolved. The germline V gene has CDR1 MDHEN and CDR2 SYDVKM. V gave up 6 bases and J gave up 1 base, with 13 bases separating them. CDR3 size: 15 residues. As DNA, the CDR3 is TGTGCCAGCAGGGGCTCTGGAGGGAGCAATCAGCCCCAGCATTTT. Amino acids: CASRGSGGSNQPQHF. The variable domain in full, completed from reference TRBV28 and TRBJ1-5, reads DVKVTQSSRYLVKRTGEKVFLECVQDMDHENMFWYRQDPGLGLRLIYFSYDVKMKEKGDIPEGYSVSREKKERFSLILESASTNQTSMYLCASRGSGGSNQPQHFGDGTRLSIL.

This chain connects TRBV14 to TRBJ2-1; D gene uncertain. CDR3 length: 14 amino acids. V lost 4 bases and J 3 bases, leaving 10 bases between the germline ends. Germline CDR1 is SGHDN and CDR2 is FVKESK. Here the CDR3 reads CASSLESVYNEQFF. CDR3 DNA sequence: TGTGCCAGCAGCCTCGAATCAGTCTACAATGAGCAGTTCTTC. The variable domain in full, completed from reference TRBV14 and TRBJ2-1, reads EAGVTQFPSHSVIEKGQTVTLRCDPISGHDNLYWYRRVMGKEIKFLLHFVKESKQDESGMPNNRFLAERTGGTYSTLKVQPAELEDSGVYFCASSLESVYNEQFFGPGTRLTVL.

The chain links TRBV7-2 to TRBJ2-3; 8 bases are a match to TRBD1. The germline CDR1 and CDR2 sequences are SGHTA and FQGNSA. V lost 5 bases to trimming and J lost 0 bases; unmatched junction nucleotides: 4. The CDR3 has 15 residues. The CDR3 spells CASSLRQGSTDTQYF. For the CDR3, the DNA is TGTGCCAGCAGCCTCCGACAGGGGAGCACAGATACGCAGTATTTT. The whole variable domain, filled in from reference TRBV7-2 and TRBJ2-3, reads GAGVSQSPSNKVTEKGKDVELRCDPISGHTALYWYRQSLGQGLEFLIYFQGNSAPDKSGLPSDRFSAERTGGSVSTLTIQRTQQEDSAVYLCASSLRQGSTDTQYFGPGTRLTVL.

The chain combines TRBV19 with TRBJ2-1, with TRBD1 as a possible D gene (6 bases). The CDR3 consists of 15 residues. V was shortened by 3 bases and J by 0 bases, with 9 bases between the two germline ends. From germline, CDR1 is LNHDA and CDR2 SQIVND (reference sequence). CDR3 coding DNA: TGTGCCAGTAGTATGGGGGCCAGCTCCTACAATGAGCAGTTCTTC. Translation: CASSMGASSYNEQFF.

The V gene is TRBV3-1 (or the pseudogene TRBV3-2), the J gene TRBJ1-2; weak D call: TRBD1 (5 bases). The V end was cut by 2 bases, the J end by 1 base, with 8 bases between. Germline CDR1 and CDR2: LGHDT and YNNKEL (reference sequence). The CDR3 totals 14 residues. In DNA, the CDR3 is TGTGCCAGCAGCCAACATGACAGTAACTATGGCTACACCTTC. This encodes CASSQHDSNYGYTF.

The rearrangement uses TRBV10-2 and TRBJ2-1, with D hard to call. Looked up from germline, CDR1 is WSHSY and CDR2 is SAAADI. Trimming removed 3 bases at V and 10 bases at J, with 10 bases between. The CDR3 runs 12 residues. The DNA of the CDR3 is TGCGCCAGCAGTGAAATATCAGGAGAGCAGTTCTTC. The encoded protein is CASSEISGEQFF.

This clone was counted between two and nine times. The rearrangement links TRBV5-1 to TRBJ1-6, with unresolved D. The CDR3 length is 14 residues. The V gene's germline CDR1 is SGHRS and CDR2 YFSETQ. Trimming took 0 bases from V and 5 from J, leaving 6 bases between them. The CDR3 spells CASSLVEDNSPLHF. The DNA of the CDR3 is TGCGCCAGCAGCTTGGTTGAGGATAATTCACCCCTCCACTTT.

V is TRBV4-1 and J is TRBJ2-7; tentative D call: TRBD1 (5 bases). The CDR3 sequence is 13 residues long. V lost 0 bases, J lost 6 bases, and 9 bases lay in between. CDR1 and CDR2 (germline): MGHRA, YSYEKL. The CDR3, as DNA: TGCGCCAGCAGCCAAGAGCAGGGCGGCGAGCAGTACTTC. Translated, it gives CASSQEQGGEQYF.

This sequence joins TRBV19 and TRBJ2-3, with 7 bases aligning to TRBD2. Germline CDR1 reads LNHDA; CDR2 reads SQIVND (reference sequence). This CDR3 is 16 amino acids long. V was clipped by 0 bases and J by 4 bases; unmatched bases: 7. This CDR3 is CASSIEAGPGADTQYF. The CDR3 DNA is TGTGCCAGTAGTATAGAAGCGGGGCCTGGGGCAGATACGCAGTATTTT.

The rearrangement links TRBV27 to TRBJ2-3; 7 positions match TRBD2. The CDR3 loop spans 16 amino acids. The V gene end was trimmed by 4 bases and the J gene end by 0 bases; junction bases not matched to a gene: 7. The germline V gene encodes CDR1 MNHEY and CDR2 SMNVEV (reference sequence). CDR3 DNA sequence: TGTGCCAGCAGTTCCCTAGGGCGGGAGAGCACAGATACGCAGTATTTT. It yields the protein CASSSLGRESTDTQYF.

The V call is TRBV7-9, the J call TRBJ1-1; D unresolved. The CDR3 totals 15 residues. V lost 5 bases, J lost 2 bases, and 15 bases lay in between. Germline lookup yields CDR1 SEHNR and CDR2 FQNEAQ (reference sequence). The CDR3 reads CASSPRGNSNTEAFF. The CDR3 DNA follows: TGTGCCAGCAGCCCCCGTGGAAACAGCAACACTGAAGCTTTCTTT.

The chain has TRBV2 and TRBJ2-7, with D hard to call. Trimming left V 0 bases short and J 2 bases short, with 14 bases between. CDR1 is SNHLY, CDR2 FYNNEI, per germline. This CDR3 comprises 16 residues. The CDR3, as DNA: TGTGCCAGCAGTGAAGCGCTTCCGACAAGCACCTACGAGCAGTACTTC. Protein product: CASSEALPTSTYEQYF.

This chain uses TRBV19 with TRBJ1-6; D remains ambiguous. The CDR3 totals 13 residues. V was clipped by 5 bases and J by 9 bases, with 11 bases between them. Germline CDR1 LNHDA, CDR2 SQIVND (reference sequence). The DNA of the CDR3 is TGTGCCAGTAGTTCGGGAGGGTTTTCACCCCTCCACTTT. Translation: CASSSGGFSPLHF.

The V call is TRBV7-2, the J call TRBJ2-5, with 7 bases matching TRBD2. The CDR3 sequence is 15 residues long. Trimming cost V 2 bases and J 1 base; bases outside gene matches: 4. Germline loops: CDR1 SGHTA, CDR2 FQGNSA. Here the CDR3 DNA reads TGTGCCAGCAGCTTACTAGCGGCGGCCCAAGAGACCCAGTACTTC. Translated: CASSLLAAAQETQYF.

This sequence joins TRBV18 and TRBJ1-3; TRBD1 might be the D (5 bases). This CDR3 is built from 15 residues. Germline loops: CDR1 KGHSH, CDR2 LQKENI. The V end was cut by 3 bases, the J end by 5 bases, with 14 bases between. For the CDR3, the DNA is TGTGCCAGCTCACCCCAACCGGGACTAAGAAACACCATATATTTT. Translating gives CASSPQPGLRNTIYF.

The chain joins TRBV27 to TRBJ2-4; D might be TRBD2 (6 bases). The germline V gene encodes CDR1 MNHEY and CDR2 SMNVEV (reference sequence). The CDR3 is 13 amino acids. V was clipped by 5 bases and J by 8 bases, with 13 bases between them. The CDR3 loop is CASSPSREDIQYF. CDR3 bases: TGTGCCAGCAGTCCCTCTAGGGAGGACATTCAGTACTTC.

This rearrangement joins TRBV6-2 or TRBV6-3 to TRBJ2-5, with D perhaps matching TRBD1 (7 bases). V was trimmed by 2 bases and J by 1 base, leaving 11 bases between them. CDR3 size: 15 residues. Germline V lookup: CDR1 MNHEY, CDR2 SVGEGT. The CDR3 DNA reads as TGTGCCAGCAGTTACGGCAGGGGGGCCCAAGAGACCCAGTACTTC. Protein product: CASSYGRGAQETQYF.